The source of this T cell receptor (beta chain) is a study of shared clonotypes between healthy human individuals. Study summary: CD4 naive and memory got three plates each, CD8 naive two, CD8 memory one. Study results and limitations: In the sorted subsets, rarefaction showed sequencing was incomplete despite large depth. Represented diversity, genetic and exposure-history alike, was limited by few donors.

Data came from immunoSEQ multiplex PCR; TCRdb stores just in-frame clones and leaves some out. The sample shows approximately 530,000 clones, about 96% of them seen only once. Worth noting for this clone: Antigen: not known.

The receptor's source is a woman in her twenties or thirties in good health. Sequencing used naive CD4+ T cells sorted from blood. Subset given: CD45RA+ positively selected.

The CDR3 spells CASSRGQGSSTEQFF. The CDR3 nucleotides read TGTGCCAGCAGTCGCGGGCAAGGTTCTAGCACCGAGCAGTTCTTC. V usage is TRBV28 and J usage is TRBJ2-1, with TRBD2 as a possible D gene (5 bases). Germline CDR1 and CDR2: MDHEN and SYDVKM. V lost 5 bases and J 10 bases, leaving 21 bases between the germline ends. The CDR3 contains 15 residues.